Given below is one T cell receptor beta chain in context. The data were taken from a study of blood T cell repertoires in COVID-19. Background on the study: The origin of the acute and convalescent COVID-19 samples was the United States, Italy and Spain. T cells, B-cell-depleted T cells, or PBMCs supplied cDNA or gDNA.

The germline CDR1 and CDR2 sequences are SNHLY and FYNNEI. Trimming removed 6 bases at V and 0 bases at J, with 12 bases between. CDR3 length equals 15 residues. In the study's own analysis: Scientists estimated how many nucleated cells there were by amplifying reference gene primers. Sequenced by immunoSEQ multiplex PCR; TCRdb stores in-frame clones only, minus some. The DNA was the basis for D and trimming; V, J and clone size are from that table. Altogether nearly 15,000 clones are present, around 77% being singletons, with the ten largest covering more than 12%. The chain carries TRBV2 and TRBJ1-3, with D possibly being TRBD1 (6 bases). Sequenced input: peripheral blood. The TCR sequence derives from a human donor in a cohort sampled during active COVID-19. CDR3 nucleotide sequence: TGTGCCAGCAGCCCTAGGACAGTCTCTGGAAACACCATATATTTT. Translating it yields CASSPRTVSGNTIYF.